The following is a T cell receptor beta chain sequence with its context. Its antigen is not identified. Clones were read by immunoSEQ multiplex PCR, and TCRdb kept only the in-frame ones, dropping some. The sample gives some 660,000 clones, more than 70% of which show up once; more than 1.5% is in the top ten. These data belong to a study of shared clonotypes between healthy human individuals. The CD4+ fraction was divided into a CD45RA+ naive subset and a CD45RA-negative memory subset. Whole-study findings and limits: Non-shared clonotypes had lower generation probabilities than clonotypes shared by all four sorted-subset donors. Across a handful of donors, naive CD4 shared roughly 5%, naive CD8 around 3.5%, memory CD4 about 2.4%, memory CD8 about 0.38%. As a rule, naive subsets had a larger estimated richness than memory subsets.

Germline V gene lookup returns CDR1 MDHEN and CDR2 SYDVKM. The CDR3 extends over 11 amino acids. The germline V and J ends were trimmed by 7 bases and 2 bases, with 6 bases remaining between them. J is TRBJ2-7 and V is TRBV28; the D is unclear. This sequence originates from a woman between 25 and 40 years old in good health. The sequenced sample was memory CD4+ T cells sorted from blood. Subset: CD45RA-negative fraction. CDR3 amino acids: CASMDPYEQYF. In DNA, the CDR3 is TGTGCCAGCATGGATCCCTACGAGCAGTACTTC.